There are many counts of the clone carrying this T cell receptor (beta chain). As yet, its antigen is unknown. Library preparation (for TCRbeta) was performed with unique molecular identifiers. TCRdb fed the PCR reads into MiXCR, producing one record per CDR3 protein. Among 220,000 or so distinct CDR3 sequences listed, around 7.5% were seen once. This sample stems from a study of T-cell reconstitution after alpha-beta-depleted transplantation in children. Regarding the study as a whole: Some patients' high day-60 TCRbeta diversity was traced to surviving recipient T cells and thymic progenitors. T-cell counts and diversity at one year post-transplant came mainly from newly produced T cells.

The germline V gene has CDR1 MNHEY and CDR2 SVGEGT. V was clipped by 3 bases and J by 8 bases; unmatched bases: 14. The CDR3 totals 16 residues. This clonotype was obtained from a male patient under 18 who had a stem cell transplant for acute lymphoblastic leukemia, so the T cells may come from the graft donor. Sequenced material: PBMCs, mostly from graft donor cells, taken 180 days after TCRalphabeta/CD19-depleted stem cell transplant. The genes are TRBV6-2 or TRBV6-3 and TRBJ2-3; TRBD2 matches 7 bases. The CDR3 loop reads CASSYSGGGQIGTQYF. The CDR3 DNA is TGTGCCAGCAGTTATTCTGGCGGGGGTCAGATCGGTACGCAGTATTTT.